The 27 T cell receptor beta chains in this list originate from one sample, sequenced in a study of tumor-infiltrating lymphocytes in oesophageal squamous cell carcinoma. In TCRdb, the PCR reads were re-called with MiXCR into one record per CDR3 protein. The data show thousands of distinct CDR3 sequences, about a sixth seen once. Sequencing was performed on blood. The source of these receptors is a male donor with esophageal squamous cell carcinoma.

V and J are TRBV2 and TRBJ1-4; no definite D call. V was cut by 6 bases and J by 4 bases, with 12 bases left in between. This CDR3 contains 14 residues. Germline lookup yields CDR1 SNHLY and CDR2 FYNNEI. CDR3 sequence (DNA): TGTGCCAGCAGAAAGGACTCCGGTAATGAAAAACTGTTTTTT. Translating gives CASRKDSGNEKLFF.

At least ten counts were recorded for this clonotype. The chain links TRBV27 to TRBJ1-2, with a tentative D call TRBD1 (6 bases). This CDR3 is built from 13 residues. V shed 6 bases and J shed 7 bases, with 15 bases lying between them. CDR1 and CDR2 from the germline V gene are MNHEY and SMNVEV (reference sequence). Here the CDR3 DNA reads TGTGCCAGCAGCCCCCGGGGGCGCGGTGGCTACACCTTC. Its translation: CASSPRGRGGYTF.

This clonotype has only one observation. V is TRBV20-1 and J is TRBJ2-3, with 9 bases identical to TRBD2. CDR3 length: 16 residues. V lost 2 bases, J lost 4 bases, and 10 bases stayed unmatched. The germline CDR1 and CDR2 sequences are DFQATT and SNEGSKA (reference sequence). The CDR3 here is CSARSRAGGVADTQYF. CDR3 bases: TGCAGTGCTAGATCCCGGGCGGGGGGGGTGGCAGATACGCAGTATTTT.

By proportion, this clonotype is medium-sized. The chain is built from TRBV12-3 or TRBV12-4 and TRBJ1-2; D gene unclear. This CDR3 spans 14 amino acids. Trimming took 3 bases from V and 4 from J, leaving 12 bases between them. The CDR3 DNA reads TGTGCCAGCAGTTTCTCCCCGGAGTCCTATGGCTACACCTTC. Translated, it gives CASSFSPESYGYTF.

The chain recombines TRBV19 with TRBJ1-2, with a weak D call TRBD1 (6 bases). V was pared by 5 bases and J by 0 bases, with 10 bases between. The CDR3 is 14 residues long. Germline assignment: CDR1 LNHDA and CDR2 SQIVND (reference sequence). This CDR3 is CASSPTGSNYGYTF. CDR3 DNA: TGTGCCAGTAGTCCGACAGGTTCTAACTATGGCTACACCTTC.

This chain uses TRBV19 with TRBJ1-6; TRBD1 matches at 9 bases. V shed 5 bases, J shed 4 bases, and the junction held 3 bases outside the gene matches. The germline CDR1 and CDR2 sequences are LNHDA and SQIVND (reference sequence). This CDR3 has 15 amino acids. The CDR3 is CASSEQGAYNSPLHF. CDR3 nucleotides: TGTGCCAGTAGTGAACAGGGGGCTTATAATTCACCCCTCCACTTT.

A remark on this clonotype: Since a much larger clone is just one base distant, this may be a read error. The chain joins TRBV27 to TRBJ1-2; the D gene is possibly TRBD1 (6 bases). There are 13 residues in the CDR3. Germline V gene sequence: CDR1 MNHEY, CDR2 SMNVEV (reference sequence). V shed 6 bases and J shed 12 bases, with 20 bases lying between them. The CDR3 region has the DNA TGTGCCAGCAGCCCGGCTGGGAGGGGGGGCCACACCTTC. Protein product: CASSPAGRGGHTF.

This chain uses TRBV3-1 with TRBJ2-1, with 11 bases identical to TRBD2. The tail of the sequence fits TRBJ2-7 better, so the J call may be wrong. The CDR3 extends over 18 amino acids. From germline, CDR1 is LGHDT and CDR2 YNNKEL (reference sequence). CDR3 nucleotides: TGTGCCAGCAGCCAATATAGCGGGGGGGCCTCTAGCTCCTACGAGCAGTACTTC. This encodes CASSQYSGGASSSYEQYF.

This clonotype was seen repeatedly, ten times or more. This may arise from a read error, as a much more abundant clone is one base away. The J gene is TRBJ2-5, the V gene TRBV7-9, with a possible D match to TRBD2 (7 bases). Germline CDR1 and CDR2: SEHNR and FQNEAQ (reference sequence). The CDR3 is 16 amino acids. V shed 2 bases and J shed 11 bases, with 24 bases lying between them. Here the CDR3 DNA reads TGTGCCAGCAGCTTAATAACTCGGGGGGCCTACAATGAGCAGTACTTC. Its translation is CASSLITRGAYNEQYF.

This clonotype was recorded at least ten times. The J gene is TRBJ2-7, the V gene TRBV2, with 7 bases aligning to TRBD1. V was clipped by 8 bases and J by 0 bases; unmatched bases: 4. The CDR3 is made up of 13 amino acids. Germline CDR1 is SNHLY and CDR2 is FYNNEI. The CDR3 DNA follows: TGTGCCAGCCGGACAGGAAACTCCTACGAGCAGTACTTC. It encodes CASRTGNSYEQYF. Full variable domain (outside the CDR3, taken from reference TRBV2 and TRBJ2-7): EPEVTQTPSHQVTQMGQEVILRCVPISNHLYFYWYRQILGQKVEFLVSFYNNEISEKSEIFDDQFSVERPDGSNFTLKIRSTKLEDSAMYFCASRTGNSYEQYFGPGTRLTVT.

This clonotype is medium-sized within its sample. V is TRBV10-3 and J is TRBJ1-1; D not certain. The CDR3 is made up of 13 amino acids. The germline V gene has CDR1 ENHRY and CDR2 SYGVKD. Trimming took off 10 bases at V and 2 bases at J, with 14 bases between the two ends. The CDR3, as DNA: TGTGCCACATGTTTTGAGGGTAACACTGAAGCTTTCTTT. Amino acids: CATCFEGNTEAFF.

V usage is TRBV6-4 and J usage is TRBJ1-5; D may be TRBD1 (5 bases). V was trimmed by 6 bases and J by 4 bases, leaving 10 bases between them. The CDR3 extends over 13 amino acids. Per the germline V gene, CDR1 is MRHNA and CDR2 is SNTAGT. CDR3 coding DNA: TGTGCCAGCAGCCCAGGGCCGAATCAGCCCCAGCATTTT. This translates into CASSPGPNQPQHF.

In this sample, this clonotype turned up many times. This CDR3 is CASTQGQANTEAFF. CDR3 nucleotides: TGTGCCAGCACCCAGGGACAGGCTAACACTGAAGCTTTCTTT. The gene calls are TRBV12-3 or TRBV12-4 and TRBJ1-1; 8 bases match TRBD1. CDR3 length: 14 amino acids. V gave up 7 bases and J gave up 2 bases; unmatched junction bases: 6.

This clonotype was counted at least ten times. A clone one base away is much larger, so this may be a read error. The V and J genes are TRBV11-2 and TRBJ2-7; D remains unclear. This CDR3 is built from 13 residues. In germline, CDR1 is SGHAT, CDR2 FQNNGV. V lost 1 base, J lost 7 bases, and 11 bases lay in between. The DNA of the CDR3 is TGTGCCAGCAGCTTAGGCCCCTACAATGAGCAGTACTTC. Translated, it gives CASSLGPYNEQYF.

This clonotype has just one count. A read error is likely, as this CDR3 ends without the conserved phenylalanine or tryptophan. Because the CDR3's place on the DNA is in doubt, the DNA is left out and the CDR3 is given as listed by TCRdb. CDR3 loop: CASSLALRGLRTFGS. This chain connects TRBV11-3 to TRBJ2-7; the D call TRBD1 from the table was never checked on the DNA. CDR1 and CDR2 (germline): SGHNT, YENEEA. The CDR3 is made up of 15 amino acids, end residues included.

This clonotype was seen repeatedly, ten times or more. The CDR3 DNA sequence: TGTGCCAGCTCGTCAAGACAGGGGTCCCACGAGCAGTACTTC. Translated, it gives CASSSRQGSHEQYF. This chain uses TRBV18 with TRBJ2-5, with 8 bases that match TRBD1. The J call is uncertain, as TRBJ2-7 better fits the DNA end. The CDR3 covers 14 residues. In germline, CDR1 is KGHSH, CDR2 LQKENI.

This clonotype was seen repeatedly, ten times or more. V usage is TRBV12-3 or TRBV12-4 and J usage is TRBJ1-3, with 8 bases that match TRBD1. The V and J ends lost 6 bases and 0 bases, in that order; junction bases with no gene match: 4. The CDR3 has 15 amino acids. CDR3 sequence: CASRHTGGSGNTIYF. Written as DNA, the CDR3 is TGTGCCAGCAGACATACAGGGGGCTCTGGAAACACCATATATTTT.

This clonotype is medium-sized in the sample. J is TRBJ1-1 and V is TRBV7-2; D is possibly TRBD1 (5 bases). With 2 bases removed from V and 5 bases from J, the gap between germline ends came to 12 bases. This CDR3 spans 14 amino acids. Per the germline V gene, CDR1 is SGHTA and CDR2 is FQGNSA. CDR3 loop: CASSLLQGGTEAFF. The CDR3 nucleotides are TGTGCCAGCAGCTTATTGCAGGGCGGAACTGAAGCTTTCTTT.

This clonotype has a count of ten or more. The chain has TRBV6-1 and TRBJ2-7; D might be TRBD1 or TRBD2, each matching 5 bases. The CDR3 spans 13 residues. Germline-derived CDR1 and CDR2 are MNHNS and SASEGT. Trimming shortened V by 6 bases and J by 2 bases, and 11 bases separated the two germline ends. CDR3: CASRMTAAYEQYF. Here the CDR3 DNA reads TGTGCCAGCAGAATGACAGCGGCCTACGAGCAGTACTTC.

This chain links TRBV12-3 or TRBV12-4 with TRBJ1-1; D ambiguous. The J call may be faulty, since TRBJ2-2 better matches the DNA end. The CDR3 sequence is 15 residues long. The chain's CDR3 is CASSRYLPNTGELFF. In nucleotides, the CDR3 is TGTGCCAGCAGTCGATACCTACCGAACACCGGGGAGCTGTTTTTT.

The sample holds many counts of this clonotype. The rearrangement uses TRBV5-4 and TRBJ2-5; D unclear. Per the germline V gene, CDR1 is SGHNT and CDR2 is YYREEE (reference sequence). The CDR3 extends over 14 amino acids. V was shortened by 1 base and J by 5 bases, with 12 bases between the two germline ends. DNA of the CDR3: TGTGCCAGCAGCTTGTTAGGGTCGAGGGAGACCCAGTACTTC. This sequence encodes CASSLLGSRETQYF.

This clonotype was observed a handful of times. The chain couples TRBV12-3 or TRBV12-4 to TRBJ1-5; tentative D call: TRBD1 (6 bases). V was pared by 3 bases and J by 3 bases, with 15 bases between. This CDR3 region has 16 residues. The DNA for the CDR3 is TGTGCCAGCAGTTTTGGGACATTTCTACCCAATCAGCCCCAGCATTTT. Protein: CASSFGTFLPNQPQHF.

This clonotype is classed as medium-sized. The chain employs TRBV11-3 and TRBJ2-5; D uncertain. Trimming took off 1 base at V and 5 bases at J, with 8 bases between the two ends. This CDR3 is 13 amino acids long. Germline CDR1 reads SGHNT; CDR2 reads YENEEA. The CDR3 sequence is CASSLADGETQYF. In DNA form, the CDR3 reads TGTGCCAGCAGCTTAGCAGACGGGGAGACCCAGTACTTC.

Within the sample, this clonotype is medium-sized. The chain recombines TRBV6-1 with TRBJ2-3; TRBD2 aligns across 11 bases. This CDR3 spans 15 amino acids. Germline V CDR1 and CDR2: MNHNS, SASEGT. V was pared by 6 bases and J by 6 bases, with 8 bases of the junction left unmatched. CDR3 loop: CASRELAGAPDTQYF. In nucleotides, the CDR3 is TGTGCCAGCAGGGAACTAGCGGGGGCCCCGGATACGCAGTATTTT.

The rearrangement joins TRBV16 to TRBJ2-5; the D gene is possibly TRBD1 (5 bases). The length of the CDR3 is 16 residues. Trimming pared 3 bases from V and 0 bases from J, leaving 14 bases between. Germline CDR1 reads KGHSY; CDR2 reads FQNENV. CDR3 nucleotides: TGTGCCAGCAGCCACAAGGACCAGGGTGACCAAGAGACCCAGTACTTC. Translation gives CASSHKDQGDQETQYF.

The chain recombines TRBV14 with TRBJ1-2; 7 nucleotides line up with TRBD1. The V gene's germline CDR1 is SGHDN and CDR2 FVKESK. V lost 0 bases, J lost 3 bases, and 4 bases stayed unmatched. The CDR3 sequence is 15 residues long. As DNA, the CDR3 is TGTGCCAGCAGCCAAGAGAAGGGGGCCTACTATGGCTACACCTTC. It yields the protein CASSQEKGAYYGYTF.

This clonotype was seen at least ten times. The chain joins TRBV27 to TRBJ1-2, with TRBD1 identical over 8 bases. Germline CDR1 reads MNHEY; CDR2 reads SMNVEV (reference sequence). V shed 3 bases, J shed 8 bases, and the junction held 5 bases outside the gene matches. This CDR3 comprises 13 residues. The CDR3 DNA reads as TGTGCCAGCAGTTTCCAGGGGGCGGGCGGCTACACCTTC. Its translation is CASSFQGAGGYTF.